Below, 24 T cell receptor beta chains from the same sample are listed, as sequenced in a study of identical twins. Using its own MiXCR run on the 5' RACE reads, TCRdb lists one record per CDR3 protein. The table has roughly 470,000 distinct CDR3 sequences, around 15% seen once. This same sample was also part of a study on yellow fever vaccine responses in identical twins.

The specimen was CD4+ T cells sorted from blood. These receptors were taken from a woman aged 18-29 years in good health.

This clonotype was counted only a few times. The V call is TRBV23-1, the J call TRBJ2-2; possibly TRBD2 for D (6 bases). TRBV23-1 is noted as an ORF with a role that remains uncertain. The CDR3 runs 15 residues. V lost 2 bases and J 8 bases, leaving 15 bases between the germline ends. The CDR3 nucleotides are TGCGCCAGCAGTCAAGGGGACTCCGCTGGAGGGGAGCTGTTTTTT. Its protein product is CASSQGDSAGGELFF.

This clonotype turned up a few times. The chain joins TRBV19 to TRBJ2-2, with D perhaps TRBD2 (6 bases). Germline values: CDR1 LNHDA, CDR2 SQIVND (reference sequence). V was shortened by 6 bases and J by 3 bases, with 14 bases between the two germline ends. The CDR3 totals 15 residues. CDR3 nucleotide sequence: TGTGCCAGTAGCCCGACCCTAGCGCACACCGGGGAGCTGTTTTTT. Translated, it gives CASSPTLAHTGELFF.

This clonotype was detected only a few times. The chain couples TRBV29-1 to TRBJ2-1; 8 nucleotides agree with TRBD1. J gave up 7 bases and V 7 bases, and 6 bases lay outside the gene matches. The germline CDR1 and CDR2 sequences are SQVTM and ANQGSEA. The CDR3 is 12 residues long. The CDR3 DNA reads TGCAGCGCAGGACAGGGAGTAAATGAGCAGTTCTTC. It translates to CSAGQGVNEQFF.

This clonotype was detected a few times. The chain has TRBV4-2 and TRBJ2-2; 7 nucleotides agree with TRBD2. Trimming removed 1 base from V and 4 bases from J; junction bases left unmatched: 6. The CDR3 sequence is 16 residues long. Germline CDR1 and CDR2: LGHNA and YNFKEQ. CDR3 residues: CASSQAAREGTGELFF. CDR3 sequence (DNA): TGTGCCAGCAGCCAAGCGGCAAGGGAGGGCACCGGGGAGCTGTTTTTT.

This clonotype was recorded a few times. The chain carries TRBV12-3 or TRBV12-4 and TRBJ1-2, with unresolved D. V lost 5 bases, J lost 3 bases, and 16 bases lay in between. The CDR3 length is 15 residues. The CDR3 reads CASSTSGGRHYGYTF. For the CDR3, the DNA is TGTGCCAGCAGTACCTCGGGAGGGCGGCACTATGGCTACACCTTC.

As DNA, the CDR3 is TGTGCCAGCAGCCCAGGAGGGATGGACGAGCAGTACTTC. This sequence encodes CASSPGGMDEQYF. The chain carries TRBV3-1 and TRBJ2-7; possible D gene TRBD2, 6 bases. The CDR3 spans 13 residues. V lost 4 bases and J lost 5, with 12 bases in between. Germline-derived CDR1 and CDR2 are LGHDT and YNNKEL (reference sequence).

This sequence joins TRBV18 and TRBJ1-4, with TRBD1 as a possible D gene (5 bases). The V gene's germline CDR1 is KGHSH and CDR2 LQKENI. The CDR3 has 15 residues. The V and J ends lost 3 bases and 6 bases respectively, with 14 bases between them. The CDR3 bases are TGTGCCAGCTCACCCCTAGGGAGGGGTCATGAAAAACTGTTTTTT. It specifies CASSPLGRGHEKLFF.

In its sample, this clonotype was seen a few times. This chain uses TRBV7-2 with TRBJ2-3, with 10 nucleotides matching TRBD2. V shed 5 bases and J 6 bases; nucleotides not matched to a gene: 8. CDR1 is SGHTA and CDR2 is FQGNSA in the germline V gene. The CDR3 totals 15 residues. CDR3 DNA sequence: TGTGCCAGCAGCACCCAGCGGGGGGGCCGGGATACGCAGTATTTT. Its protein is CASSTQRGGRDTQYF.

This clonotype was picked up many times. The rearrangement links TRBV12-3 or TRBV12-4 to TRBJ1-2; TRBD1 is a possible D gene (5 bases). The CDR3 is made up of 13 amino acids. Trimming pared 6 bases from V and 8 bases from J, leaving 16 bases between. The DNA of the CDR3 is TGTGCCAGCAGCCTCCGGGGGGGGGGAGGCTACACCTTC. It encodes CASSLRGGGGYTF.

The V and J genes are TRBV6-1 and TRBJ2-2; 8 bases fit TRBD2. Per germline, CDR1 MNHNS and CDR2 SASEGT. V shed 4 bases, J shed 9 bases, and the junction held 16 bases outside the gene matches. The CDR3 extends over 17 amino acids. CDR3 bases: TGTGCCAGCAGTGCATGGGCGGGGGGAACTCGCCCCCGGGAGCTGTTTTTT. Translation: CASSAWAGGTRPRELFF.

The gene calls are TRBV20-1 and TRBJ2-1, with no clear D. Trimming pared 2 bases from V and 3 bases from J, leaving 11 bases between. Germline CDR1 DFQATT, CDR2 SNEGSKA (reference sequence). There are 14 residues in the CDR3. CDR3 loop: CSARRTLHYNEQFF. For the CDR3, the DNA is TGCAGTGCTAGACGGACCCTACACTACAATGAGCAGTTCTTC.

This clonotype has only a few counts. The chain employs TRBV4-2 and TRBJ2-2; 8 bases are a match to TRBD2. The CDR3 is 16 residues long. The J segment lost 5 bases and the V segment lost 4 bases, leaving 9 bases of the junction unmatched. CDR1 is LGHNA, CDR2 YNFKEQ, per germline. The CDR3 loop is CASSLSGTRGTGELFF. The CDR3 DNA sequence: TGTGCCAGCAGCCTATCCGGGACTAGGGGAACCGGGGAGCTGTTTTTT.

This clonotype occurred a few times. This chain uses TRBV11-2 with TRBJ2-2; possibly TRBD1 for D (5 bases). This CDR3 has 13 amino acids. In germline, CDR1 is SGHAT, CDR2 FQNNGV. The V end lost 4 bases, the J end lost 4 bases, and 7 bases lay between the germline ends. The DNA for the CDR3 is TGTGCCAGCAGCTCCGACAGCACCGGGGAGCTGTTTTTT. Protein product: CASSSDSTGELFF.

The CDR3: CSARDPGGGTYEQYF. CDR3 nucleotide sequence: TGCAGTGCTAGAGACCCCGGGGGTGGAACCTACGAGCAGTACTTC. The V gene is TRBV20-1, the J gene TRBJ2-7, with D perhaps TRBD2 (6 bases). The CDR3 totals 15 residues. The germline gives CDR1 DFQATT, CDR2 SNEGSKA (reference sequence). Trimming shortened V by 0 bases and J by 2 bases, and 14 bases separated the two germline ends.

This clonotype has just a few counts. The chain employs TRBV5-6 and TRBJ2-5; 10 bases agree with TRBD1. The CDR3 is 18 amino acids. The junction had 16 bases not matched to a gene; V was cut back by 3 bases and J by 5 bases. Germline assignment: CDR1 SGHDT and CDR2 YYEEEE. Here the CDR3 reads CASSSLLLTGGGWETQYF. The CDR3 nucleotides are TGTGCCAGCAGCTCCCTCCTACTGACAGGGGGCGGTTGGGAGACCCAGTACTTC.

This clonotype was seen more than once but under ten times. This CDR3 is CASSQEGFPAGGGETQYF. CDR3 in DNA: TGTGCCAGCAGCCAAGAAGGTTTCCCCGCGGGGGGGGGAGAGACCCAGTACTTC. V is TRBV4-2 and J is TRBJ2-5; 9 nucleotides agree with TRBD2. The CDR3 has 18 amino acids. J was trimmed by 4 bases and V by 0 bases; bases with no gene match: 12. In germline, CDR1 is LGHNA, CDR2 YNFKEQ.

This clonotype was detected only a few times. The gene calls are TRBV28 and TRBJ1-2; perhaps TRBD1 as D (5 bases). V was pared by 3 bases and J by 8 bases, with 13 bases between. CDR1 is MDHEN and CDR2 is SYDVKM in the germline V gene. The CDR3 is made up of 13 amino acids. CDR3 nucleotide sequence: TGTGCCAGCAGTTTGTGGGACCGGGCGGGCTACACCTTC. This translates into CASSLWDRAGYTF.

This clonotype occurred a few times. The V call is TRBV5-1, the J call TRBJ2-3; no definite D call. Trimming took 5 bases from V and 4 from J, leaving 17 bases between them. The CDR3 consists of 15 residues. The germline gives CDR1 SGHRS, CDR2 YFSETQ. In DNA form, the CDR3 reads TGCGCCAGCAGGGACCAGACAAAACTATCAGATACGCAGTATTTT. It codes for CASRDQTKLSDTQYF.

The chain links TRBV6-2 or TRBV6-3 to TRBJ2-7; no definite D call. The CDR3 contains 14 residues. Germline CDR1 MNHEY, CDR2 SVGEGT. V was shortened by 3 bases and J by 0 bases, with 9 bases between the two germline ends. DNA of the CDR3: TGTGCCAGCAGTTATATCGCAGCCTCCTACGAGCAGTACTTC. Amino acids: CASSYIAASYEQYF.

The rearrangement uses TRBV3-1 and TRBJ1-5; D not certain. The CDR3 extends over 15 amino acids. CDR1 is LGHDT, CDR2 YNNKEL, per germline (reference sequence). Trimming took off 5 bases at V and 0 bases at J, with 11 bases between the two ends. The CDR3 is CASSERLSSNQPQHF. DNA of the CDR3: TGTGCCAGCAGCGAAAGACTTAGTAGCAATCAGCCCCAGCATTTT. Looking up the rest from reference TRBV3-1 and TRBJ1-5 gives the full variable domain: DTAVSQTPKYLVTQMGNDKSIKCEQNLGHDTMYWYKQDSKKFLKIMFSYNNKELIINETVPNRFSPKSPDKAHLNLHINSLELGDSAVYFCASSERLSSNQPQHFGDGTRLSIL.

This clonotype occurred a few times. The V and J genes are TRBV5-1 and TRBJ2-7; D remains unclear. There are 13 residues in the CDR3. In germline, CDR1 is SGHRS, CDR2 YFSETQ. Trimming shortened V by 0 bases and J by 4 bases, and 8 bases separated the two germline ends. CDR3 amino acids: CASSLVGHYEQYF. CDR3 nucleotide sequence: TGCGCCAGCAGCTTGGTAGGTCATTACGAGCAGTACTTC.

This clonotype was picked up a small number of times. V usage is TRBV9 and J usage is TRBJ1-2; 7 bases match TRBD1. Germline V CDR1 and CDR2: SGDLS, YYNGEE. There are 14 residues in the CDR3. The V gene end was trimmed by 4 bases and the J gene end by 3 bases; junction bases not matched to a gene: 6. DNA of the CDR3: TGTGCCAGCAGCATTACAGGGGCAGACTATGGCTACACCTTC. Translating it yields CASSITGADYGYTF.

This clonotype was seen only a few times. The chain links TRBV6-1 to TRBJ2-5; D unresolved. V was cut by 8 bases and J by 1 base, with 11 bases left in between. The CDR3 contains 13 residues. The V gene's germline CDR1 is MNHNS and CDR2 SASEGT. The CDR3 coding sequence is TGTGCCAGCCGAGGTCCAGCCCAAGAGACCCAGTACTTC. It codes for CASRGPAQETQYF.

This clonotype was detected a few times. The chain joins TRBV5-6 to TRBJ2-1; D may be TRBD1 (5 bases). Trimming took 4 bases from V and 6 from J, leaving 17 bases between them. CDR3 size: 15 residues. CDR1 and CDR2 (germline): SGHDT, YYEEEE. The CDR3 nucleotides read TGTGCCAGCAGCGCAGGGTTGGTGCTACTCAATGAGCAGTTCTTC. Its translation is CASSAGLVLLNEQFF.